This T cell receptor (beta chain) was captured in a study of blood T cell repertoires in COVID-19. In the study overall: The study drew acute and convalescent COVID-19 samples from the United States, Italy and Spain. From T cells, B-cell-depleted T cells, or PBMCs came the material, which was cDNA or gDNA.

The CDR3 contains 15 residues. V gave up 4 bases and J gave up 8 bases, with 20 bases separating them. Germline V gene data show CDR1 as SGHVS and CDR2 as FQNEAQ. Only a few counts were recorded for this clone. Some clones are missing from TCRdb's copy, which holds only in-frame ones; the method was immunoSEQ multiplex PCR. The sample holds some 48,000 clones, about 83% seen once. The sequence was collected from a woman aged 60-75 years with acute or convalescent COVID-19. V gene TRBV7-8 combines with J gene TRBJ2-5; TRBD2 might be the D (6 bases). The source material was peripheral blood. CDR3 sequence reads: CASSSTPGLAGTQYF. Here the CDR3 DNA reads TGTGCCAGCAGCTCGACACCGGGACTGGCGGGTACCCAGTACTTC.